These 16 T cell receptor beta chains share one sample of origin, sequenced in a study of identical twins listed by TCRdb under 2016. Libraries were built with 5' RACE. Instrument used: Illumina HiSeq 2000. TCRdb trimmed the raw reads at Q25, called clones with MiXCR and kept productive beta chains. All rows with the same CDR3 protein become a single entry with the most common DNA and genes. Across this sample there are about 550,000 distinct CDR3 sequences, with under 25% seen only once. The ten largest clonotypes hold 0.48% of the sample. This same sample was also taken into another study, of yellow fever vaccine responses in identical twins.

The sequenced material came from CD4+ T cells sorted from blood. Receptor source: a woman younger than 30 in good health.

The chain carries TRBV27 and TRBJ2-1; 7 nucleotides align to TRBD2. V lost 4 bases to trimming and J lost 8 bases; unmatched junction nucleotides: 5. CDR1 is MNHEY, CDR2 SMNVEV, per germline (reference sequence). The CDR3 is made up of 13 amino acids. The CDR3 is CASSSEREHEQFF. CDR3 DNA sequence: TGTGCCAGCAGTTCGGAGCGGGAACATGAGCAGTTCTTC.

This clonotype was seen only a few times. The V and J genes are TRBV28 and TRBJ2-1, with D unclear. Germline V gene lookup returns CDR1 MDHEN and CDR2 SYDVKM. The CDR3 runs 13 residues. The germline V and J ends were trimmed by 3 bases and 7 bases, with 10 bases remaining between them. CDR3 nucleotide sequence: TGTGCCAGCAGTTTTTTGGGCCTAAATGAGCAGTTCTTC. Its protein product is CASSFLGLNEQFF.

This clonotype showed up just a few times. The chain couples TRBV5-1 to TRBJ2-1, with D perhaps matching TRBD1 or TRBD2 (6 bases each). Germline-derived CDR1 and CDR2 are SGHRS and YFSETQ. The CDR3 extends over 14 amino acids. The V end was cut by 4 bases, the J end by 0 bases, with 8 bases between. CDR3 sequence: CASSRGVSYNEQFF. CDR3 nucleotides: TGCGCCAGCAGCAGGGGGGTCTCCTACAATGAGCAGTTCTTC. The complete variable domain, with remaining parts taken from reference TRBV5-1 and TRBJ2-1, reads KAGVTQTPRYLIKTRGQQVTLSCSPISGHRSVSWYQQTPGQGLQFLFEYFSETQRNKGNFPGRFSGRQFSNSRSEMNVSTLELGDSALYLCASSRGVSYNEQFFGPGTRLTVL.

This chain connects TRBV10-3 to TRBJ2-2; TRBD1 is a possible D gene (6 bases). The germline V gene has CDR1 ENHRY and CDR2 SYGVKD. There are 14 residues in the CDR3. Trimming pared 6 bases from V and 0 bases from J, leaving 8 bases between. The CDR3 reads CAIRGTTNTGELFF. The CDR3 DNA is TGTGCCATCAGGGGGACAACGAACACCGGGGAGCTGTTTTTT.

This clonotype was recorded a few times. This chain connects TRBV29-1 to TRBJ2-7, with unresolved D. CDR3 length: 13 residues. The germline V gene encodes CDR1 SQVTM and CDR2 ANQGSEA. With 0 bases removed from V and 1 base from J, the gap between germline ends came to 7 bases. CDR3 sequence reads: CSVEDGQSYEQYF. In DNA form, the CDR3 reads TGCAGCGTTGAAGATGGCCAGTCCTACGAGCAGTACTTC.

This clonotype came up a few times. V and J are TRBV20-1 and TRBJ2-1; 7 bases agree with TRBD2. This CDR3 spans 15 amino acids. The V and J ends lost 6 bases and 5 bases, in that order; junction bases with no gene match: 13. CDR1 is DFQATT and CDR2 is SNEGSKA in the germline V gene (reference sequence). Here the CDR3 reads CSAPWASGSNNEQFF. In DNA, the CDR3 is TGCAGTGCCCCGTGGGCTAGCGGATCCAACAATGAGCAGTTCTTC.

This clonotype was found a few times. The rearrangement uses TRBV4-1 and TRBJ1-5; TRBD1 agrees at 9 bases. This CDR3 comprises 19 residues. From germline, CDR1 is MGHRA and CDR2 YSYEKL. Trimming removed 3 bases from V and 4 bases from J; junction bases left unmatched: 16. The CDR3 spells CASSHFLIRGDRDNQPQHF. The CDR3 nucleotides read TGCGCCAGCAGCCACTTCCTGATCCGCGGGGACAGGGATAATCAGCCCCAGCATTTT.

There are a few counts of this clonotype. The rearrangement joins TRBV27 to TRBJ2-3; 7 bases line up with TRBD2. V was pared by 5 bases and J by 0 bases, with 8 bases of the junction left unmatched. In germline, CDR1 is MNHEY, CDR2 SMNVEV (reference sequence). This CDR3 comprises 16 residues. For the CDR3, the DNA is TGTGCCAGCAGTCCCCAGACTAGCTCTAGCACAGATACGCAGTATTTT. Amino acids: CASSPQTSSSTDTQYF.

This clonotype was recorded a few times. The V and J genes are TRBV5-6 and TRBJ2-1, with TRBD2 matching 8 bases. Germline V gene lookup returns CDR1 SGHDT and CDR2 YYEEEE. There are 11 residues in the CDR3. The ends lost 5 bases at V and 12 bases at J; junction bases unmatched: 4. CDR3 in DNA: TGTGCCAGCAGTTCGGGACTAGTGCAGTTCTTC. It specifies CASSSGLVQFF.

This clonotype was counted only a few times. The chain combines TRBV28 with TRBJ1-4; no reliable D call. V dropped 6 bases and J dropped 8 bases, with 16 bases sitting between them. The germline gives CDR1 MDHEN, CDR2 SYDVKM. CDR3 length: 14 residues. The CDR3 DNA reads TGTGCCAGCAGCTACGGACCGGTGGAAGAAAAACTGTTTTTT. Its translation is CASSYGPVEEKLFF.

This clonotype showed up just a few times. V is TRBV5-6 and J is TRBJ2-1; D remains unclear. The germline V and J ends were trimmed by 2 bases and 7 bases, with 7 bases remaining between them. CDR1 is SGHDT, CDR2 YYEEEE, per germline. This CDR3 region has 12 residues. The DNA of the CDR3 is TGTGCCAGCAGCTTTAGTGTGAATGAGCAGTTCTTC. Its protein product is CASSFSVNEQFF.

The chain employs TRBV28 and TRBJ2-1, with D possibly being TRBD1 (6 bases). Per the germline V gene, CDR1 is MDHEN and CDR2 is SYDVKM. The CDR3 extends over 16 amino acids. V dropped 10 bases and J dropped 12 bases, with 31 bases sitting between them. The CDR3 DNA is TGTGCCATATTTCCTACAGGGAACATACCACCCACTGGGCAGTTCTTC. Protein product: CAIFPTGNIPPTGQFF.

The chain joins TRBV20-1 to TRBJ2-7; the match to TRBD2 covers 16 bases. This CDR3 has 15 residues. In germline, CDR1 is DFQATT, CDR2 SNEGSKA (reference sequence). The V segment lost 5 bases and the J segment 7 bases; nucleotides outside the gene matches: 8. CDR3 nucleotides: TGCAGTGCTGTCTCGGGACTAGCGGGAGGGTTGGAGCAGTACTTC. It yields the protein CSAVSGLAGGLEQYF.

CDR3 protein: CASSGGFAGGGNQPQHF. The CDR3 bases are TGTGCCAGCAGCGGGGGCTTCGCGGGAGGGGGCAATCAGCCCCAGCATTTT. This rearrangement joins TRBV6-1 to TRBJ1-5; possible D gene TRBD1, 6 bases. Trimming removed 6 bases from V and 2 bases from J, with 20 bases in between. The V gene's germline CDR1 is MNHNS and CDR2 SASEGT. This CDR3 comprises 17 residues.

The J gene is TRBJ1-1, the V gene TRBV12-3 or TRBV12-4; D remains unclear. V shed 5 bases and J shed 4 bases, with 11 bases lying between them. The CDR3 contains 13 residues. CDR3 sequence reads: CASSQISGTEAFF. CDR3 DNA: TGTGCCAGCAGTCAGATCTCAGGCACTGAAGCTTTCTTT.

In this sample, this clonotype turned up a few times. This chain links TRBV7-9 with TRBJ2-1; D unresolved. Trimming took 8 bases from V and 9 from J, leaving 11 bases between them. The CDR3 length is 11 residues. Germline values: CDR1 SEHNR, CDR2 FQNEAQ (reference sequence). CDR3 protein: CASCSRVEQFF. DNA for the CDR3: TGTGCCAGCTGTAGCCGGGTTGAGCAGTTCTTC.